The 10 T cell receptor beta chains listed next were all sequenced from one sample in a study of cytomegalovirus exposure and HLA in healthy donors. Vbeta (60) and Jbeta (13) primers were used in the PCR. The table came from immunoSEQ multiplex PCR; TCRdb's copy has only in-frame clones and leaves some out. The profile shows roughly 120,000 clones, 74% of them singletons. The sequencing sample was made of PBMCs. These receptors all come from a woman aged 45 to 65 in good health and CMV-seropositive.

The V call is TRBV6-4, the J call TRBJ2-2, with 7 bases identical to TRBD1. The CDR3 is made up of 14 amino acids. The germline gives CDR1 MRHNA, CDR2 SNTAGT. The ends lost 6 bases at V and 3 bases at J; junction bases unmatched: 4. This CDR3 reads CASRRGPDTGELFF. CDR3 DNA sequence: TGTGCCAGCAGGAGGGGGCCTGACACCGGGGAGCTGTTTTTT.

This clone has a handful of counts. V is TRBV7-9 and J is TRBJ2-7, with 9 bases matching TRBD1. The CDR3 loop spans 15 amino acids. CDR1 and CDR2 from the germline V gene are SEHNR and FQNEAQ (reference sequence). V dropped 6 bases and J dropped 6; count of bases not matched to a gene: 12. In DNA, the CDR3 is TGTGCCAGCAGTCCCACCGGGACAGGGCCCAGCGAGCAGTACTTC. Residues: CASSPTGTGPSEQYF.

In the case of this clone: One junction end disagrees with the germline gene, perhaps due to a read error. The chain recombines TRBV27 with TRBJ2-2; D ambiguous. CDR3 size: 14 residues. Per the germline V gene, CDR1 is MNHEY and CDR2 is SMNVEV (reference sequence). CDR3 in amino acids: CAGSSLNARGELFF. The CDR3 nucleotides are TGTGCCGGCAGTTCCCTGAATGCGAGGGGGGAGCTGTTTTTT.

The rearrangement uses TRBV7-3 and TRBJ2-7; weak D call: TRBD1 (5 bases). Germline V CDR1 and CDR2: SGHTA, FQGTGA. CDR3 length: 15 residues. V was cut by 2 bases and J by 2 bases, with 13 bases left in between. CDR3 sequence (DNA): TGTGCCAGCAGCTTAGGCAGGGCAGGGACCTACGAGCAGTACTTC. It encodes CASSLGRAGTYEQYF. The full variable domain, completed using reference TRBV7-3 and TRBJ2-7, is GAGVSQTPSNKVTEKGKYVELRCDPISGHTALYWYRQSLGQGPEFLIYFQGTGAADDSGLPNDRFFAVRPEGSVSTLKIQRTERGDSAVYLCASSLGRAGTYEQYFGPGTRLTVT.

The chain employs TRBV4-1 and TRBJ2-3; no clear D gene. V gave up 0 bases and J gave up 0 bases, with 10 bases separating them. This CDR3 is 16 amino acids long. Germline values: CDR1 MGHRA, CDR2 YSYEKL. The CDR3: CASSQEYISSTDTQYF. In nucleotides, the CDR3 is TGCGCCAGCAGCCAAGAGTACATTTCTAGCACAGATACGCAGTATTTT.

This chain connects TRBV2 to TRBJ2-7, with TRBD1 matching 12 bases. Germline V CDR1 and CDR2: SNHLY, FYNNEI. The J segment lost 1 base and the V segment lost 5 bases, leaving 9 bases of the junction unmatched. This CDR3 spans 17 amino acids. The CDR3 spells CASSSPGQGAASYEQYF. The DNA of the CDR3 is TGTGCCAGCAGTTCACCGGGACAGGGGGCAGCGTCCTACGAGCAGTACTTC.

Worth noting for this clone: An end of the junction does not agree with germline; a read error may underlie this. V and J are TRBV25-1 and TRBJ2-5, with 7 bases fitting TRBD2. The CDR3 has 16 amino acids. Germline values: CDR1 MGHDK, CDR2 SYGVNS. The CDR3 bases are TGTGCCTGCAGTGGGGAGGCTAGCGGTTTGGGGGAGACCCAGTACTTC. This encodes CACSGEASGLGETQYF.

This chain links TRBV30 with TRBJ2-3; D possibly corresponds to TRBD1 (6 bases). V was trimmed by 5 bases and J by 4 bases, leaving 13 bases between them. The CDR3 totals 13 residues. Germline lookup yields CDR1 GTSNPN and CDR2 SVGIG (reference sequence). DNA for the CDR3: TGTGCCTGGCAGACTGGGGGCGCAGATACGCAGTATTTT. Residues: CAWQTGGADTQYF. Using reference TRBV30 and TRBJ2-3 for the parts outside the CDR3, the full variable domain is SQTIHQWPATLVQPVGSPLSLECTVEGTSNPNLYWYRQAAGRGLQLLFYSVGIGQISSEVPQNLSASRPQDRQFILSSKKLLLSDSGFYLCAWQTGGADTQYFGPGTRLTVL.

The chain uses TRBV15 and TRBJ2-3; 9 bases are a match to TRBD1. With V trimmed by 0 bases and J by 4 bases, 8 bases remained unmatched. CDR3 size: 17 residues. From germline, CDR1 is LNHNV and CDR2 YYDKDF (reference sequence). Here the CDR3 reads CATSREAGTGRPDTQYF. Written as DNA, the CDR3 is TGTGCCACCAGCAGAGAGGCCGGGACAGGGAGGCCAGATACGCAGTATTTT.

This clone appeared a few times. Here the CDR3 DNA reads TGTGCCAGCAGCACCCGGAAGGGACAGGGCCCCTACGAGCAGTACTTC. Its protein product is CASSTRKGQGPYEQYF. The chain links TRBV21-1 to TRBJ2-7; the table calls TRBD1, which could not be checked here. TRBV21-1 is assigned pseudogene status. CDR3 length equals 16 residues.